A selection of T cell receptor beta chains follows, all from one sample in a study of cytomegalovirus exposure and HLA in healthy donors. The data were produced by immunoSEQ multiplex PCR, yet TCRdb's version contains in-frame clones alone and is incomplete. The sample shows around 130,000 clones, roughly 9% of them seen only once. Sequencing used PBMCs. Receptors were obtained from a woman between 40 and 50 years old in good health and CMV-seropositive. The CDR3 runs from the conserved cysteine through the conserved F or W. The order of the fields is J gene, D gene, V gene, CDR3 length, clone size, CDR3 protein, CDR3 DNA. D genes are given only for firm matches. Clone sizes are given selectively: once, few, many, or a class where the clone is expanded.

TRBJ1-2,-,TRBV27,15,few,CASSSGENAGYGYTF,TGTGCCAGCAGTTCGGGGGAAAACGCAGGGTATGGCTACACCTTC
TRBJ2-7,-,TRBV30,13,-,CAWRGGANYEQYF,TGTGCCTGGAGGGGGGGGGCTAATTACGAGCAGTACTTC
TRBJ1-4,TRBD1,TRBV7-9,15,few,CASSRRGQLNEKLFF,TGTGCCAGCAGCCGGAGGGGACAGTTAAATGAAAAACTGTTTTTT
TRBJ1-2,-,TRBV11-2,13,-,CASSPINRVGYTF,TGTGCCAGCAGCCCCATTAACAGGGTCGGCTACACCTTC
TRBJ1-1,-,TRBV7-2,13,few,CASSLRLNTEAFF,TGTGCCAGCAGCCTGAGGCTGAACACTGAAGCTTTCTTT
TRBJ1-2,TRBD1,TRBV6-1,13,few,CATVDRAGYGYTF,TGTGCCACCGTAGACAGGGCTGGCTATGGCTACACCTTC
TRBJ2-2,-,TRBV6-5,14,-,CASSYLGGTGELFF,TGTGCCAGCAGTTACCTTGGCGGTACCGGGGAGCTGTTTTTT
TRBJ1-1,-,TRBV6-5,16,few,CASSYSIGQINTEAFF,TGTGCCAGCAGTTACTCGATCGGACAGATTAACACTGAAGCTTTCTTT
TRBJ2-5,-,TRBV9,13,-,CASSPNGGWTQYF,TGTGCCAGCAGCCCCAACGGGGGTTGGACCCAGTACTTC
TRBJ1-6,TRBD1,TRBV18,14,-,CASSPRTGGSPLHF,TGTGCCAGCTCACCCCGGACAGGGGGGTCACCCCTCCACTTT
TRBJ1-2,-,TRBV30,12,-,CAWSVLLYGYTF,TGTGCCTGGAGTGTCCTACTCTATGGCTACACCTTC
TRBJ1-1,-,TRBV27,16,-,CASSQSLWGLDTEAFF,TGTGCCAGCAGCCAATCCCTATGGGGGCTGGACACTGAAGCTTTCTTT
TRBJ1-5,-,TRBV6-5,15,-,CASSLLGGGGQPQHF,TGTGCCAGCAGCTTGTTGGGGGGAGGGGGTCAGCCCCAGCATTTT
TRBJ1-5,-,TRBV5-1,14,-,CASSQTGTGQPQHF,TGCGCCAGCAGCCAAACAGGGACGGGCCAGCCCCAGCATTTT
TRBJ2-3,-,TRBV9,15,few,CASSATGASTDTQYF,TGTGCCAGCAGCGCGACGGGAGCTAGCACAGATACGCAGTATTTT
TRBJ1-2,-,TRBV18,16,few,CASSPNLQGLEGGYTF,TGTGCCAGCTCACCTAACTTACAGGGACTAGAGGGTGGCTACACCTTC
TRBJ2-5,-,TRBV2,15,-,CASSETSGSQETQYF,TGTGCCAGCAGTGAAACTTCAGGGTCACAAGAGACCCAGTACTTC
TRBJ1-5,-,TRBV18,17,few,CASSPKGAGAGNQPQHF,TGTGCCAGCTCACCGAAGGGCGCAGGGGCGGGCAATCAGCCCCAGCATTTT
TRBJ1-6,-,TRBV6-1,14,few,CAGRSHRENSPLHF,TGTGCCGGCAGGAGCCACAGGGAAAATTCACCCCTCCACTTT
TRBJ1-2,TRBD1,TRBV28,14,few,CASSPMDRAYGYTF,TGTGCCAGCAGTCCAATGGACAGGGCGTACGGCTACACCTTC
TRBJ2-7,TRBD1,TRBV5-1,16,-,CASSLGNRGEAYEQYF,TGCGCCAGCAGCTTGGGTAACAGGGGGGAAGCCTACGAGCAGTACTTC
TRBJ2-1,-,TRBV5-6,15,few,CASSLVGGSSDEQFF,TGTGCCAGCAGCTTGGTGGGCGGGTCGAGTGATGAGCAGTTCTTC
TRBJ2-3,-,TRBV11-2,17,many,CASSSSSGVSSTDTQYF,TGTGCCAGCAGCTCGTCATCAGGGGTCTCTAGCACAGATACGCAGTATTTT